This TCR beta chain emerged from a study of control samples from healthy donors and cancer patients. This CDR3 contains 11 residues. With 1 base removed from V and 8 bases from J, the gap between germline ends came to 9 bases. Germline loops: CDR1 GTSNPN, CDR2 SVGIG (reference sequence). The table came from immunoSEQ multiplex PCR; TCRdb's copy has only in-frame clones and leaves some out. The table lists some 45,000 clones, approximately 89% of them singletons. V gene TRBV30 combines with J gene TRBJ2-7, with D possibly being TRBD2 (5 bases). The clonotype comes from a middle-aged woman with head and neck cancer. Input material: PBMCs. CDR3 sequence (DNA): TGTGCCTGGAGTGGGACGGGGAAGCAGTACTTC. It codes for CAWSGTGKQYF.